The present TCR beta chain was sequenced within a study of blood T cell repertoires in COVID-19. For the study at large: Acute and convalescent COVID-19 samples came from the United States, Italy and Spain. The cDNA or gDNA used as material had been derived from T cells, B-cell-depleted T cells, or PBMCs.

In the authors' methods: Amplification of reference gene primers provided the estimated nucleated cell counts. TCRdb keeps only in-frame clones here, not all; method: immunoSEQ multiplex PCR. The V and J calls and clone size come from that table; D and trimming were worked out from the DNA. The table records around 170,000 clones, under 90% of them present only once. From germline, CDR1 is LGHDT and CDR2 YNNKEL (reference sequence). V dropped 5 bases and J dropped 4 bases, with 9 bases sitting between them. The CDR3 sequence is 14 residues long. What was sequenced was peripheral blood. The rearrangement links TRBV3-1 (or the pseudogene TRBV3-2) to TRBJ2-6; D is perhaps TRBD2 (5 bases). The receptor's source is a man younger than 45 with active or convalescent COVID-19. The CDR3 is CASSGGWGANVLTF. In DNA form, the CDR3 reads TGTGCCAGCAGCGGAGGCTGGGGGGCCAACGTCCTGACTTTC.